The clone carrying this TCR beta chain has just a few counts. Every sampled donor was Caucasian and healthy. These data come from a study of identical twins. There are 16 residues in the CDR3. Per the germline V gene, CDR1 is SGHRS and CDR2 is YFSETQ. The V gene end was trimmed by 0 bases and the J gene end by 8 bases; junction bases not matched to a gene: 8. TCRdb re-called the 5' RACE reads with MiXCR, one entry per CDR3 protein. The table lists 420,000 or so distinct CDR3 sequences, less than 20% of them singletons. Sequenced material: naive T cells sorted from blood. The chain carries TRBV5-1 and TRBJ1-6; 7 bases line up with TRBD1. This TCR was recovered from a man in his fifties in good health. The CDR3 sequence is CASSLAGGQSYSPLHF. CDR3 nucleotide sequence: TGCGCCAGCAGCTTGGCCGGGGGACAGAGCTATTCACCCCTCCACTTT.